What follows are 27 T cell receptor beta chains derived from one specimen sequenced in a study of blood T cell repertoires in COVID-19. Sequenced by immunoSEQ multiplex PCR; TCRdb stores in-frame clones only, minus some. In the table there are more than 250,000 clones, 87% of which are singletons. The sample consisted of peripheral blood. The source is a man aged 45-65 years with active or convalescent COVID-19.

The V call is TRBV4-1, the J call TRBJ2-3; D may be TRBD2 (5 bases). V lost 0 bases and J lost 1, with 8 bases in between. Germline V CDR1 and CDR2: MGHRA, YSYEKL. This CDR3 is built from 15 residues. CDR3 coding DNA: TGCGCCAGCAGCCAAGAGGAGGCGGGCACAGATACGCAGTATTTT. It encodes CASSQEEAGTDTQYF.

CDR3 coding DNA: TGTGCCAGCAGCTTGGTTTATGGCACAGATACGCAGTATTTT. This translates into CASSLVYGTDTQYF. J is TRBJ2-3 and V is TRBV5-6; D not resolved. CDR3 length: 14 amino acids. Germline assignment: CDR1 SGHDT and CDR2 YYEEEE. V lost 0 bases to trimming and J lost 1 base, with 6 bases between them.

For this clone: The same CDR3 also results from other DNA sequences found in this sample. This chain uses TRBV11-2 with TRBJ2-1, with D unclear. CDR1 is SGHAT, CDR2 FQNNGV, per germline. V lost 3 bases, J lost 0 bases, and 6 bases lay in between. This CDR3 is 14 amino acids long. The DNA of the CDR3 is TGTGCCAGCAGCTTGGCAGGCTCCTACAATGAGCAGTTCTTC. This encodes CASSLAGSYNEQFF.

This clone was seen more than once but under ten times. CDR3 sequence (DNA): TGTGCCAGCAGTGATCGGGGTATTTTTGATGGCTACACCTTC. It translates to CASSDRGIFDGYTF. The V call is TRBV2, the J call TRBJ1-2; no reliable D call. The CDR3 totals 14 residues. Germline V lookup: CDR1 SNHLY, CDR2 FYNNEI. V was shortened by 3 bases and J by 6 bases, with 14 bases between the two germline ends.

CDR3 protein: CASSLITGTGEFF. The CDR3 DNA follows: TGTGCCAGTAGTCTAATTACCGGGACAGGGGAGTTCTTC. The chain recombines TRBV19 with TRBJ2-1; 10 positions match TRBD1. This CDR3 has 13 residues. The germline V gene encodes CDR1 LNHDA and CDR2 SQIVND (reference sequence). The J segment lost 14 bases and the V segment lost 5 bases, leaving 9 bases of the junction unmatched.

The chain joins TRBV18 to TRBJ2-1, with 12 nucleotides matching TRBD2. Trimming cost V 6 bases and J 6 bases; bases outside gene matches: 6. Germline CDR1 and CDR2: KGHSH and LQKENI. The CDR3 totals 15 residues. The CDR3 spells CASSSASGGANEQFF. DNA for the CDR3: TGTGCCAGCTCGTCAGCTAGCGGGGGGGCCAATGAGCAGTTCTTC.

The chain joins TRBV4-3 to TRBJ1-2; the match to TRBD1 covers 9 bases. The CDR3 runs to 17 residues. The germline V gene has CDR1 LGHNA and CDR2 YSLEER. Trimming took 2 bases from V and 4 from J; bases not matched to a gene: 11. CDR3 residues: CASSQRTGGGTPYGYTF. CDR3 DNA sequence: TGCGCCAGCAGCCAAAGAACAGGGGGCGGAACCCCCTATGGCTACACCTTC.

This chain uses TRBV18 with TRBJ1-1, with D perhaps matching TRBD1 (6 bases). There are 13 residues in the CDR3. The V gene's germline CDR1 is KGHSH and CDR2 LQKENI. V dropped 4 bases and J dropped 1 base, with 7 bases sitting between them. DNA of the CDR3: TGTGCCAGCTCACAGACAGGGAACACTGAAGCTTTCTTT. It encodes CASSQTGNTEAFF.

The table lists this clone with a few counts. The CDR3 nucleotides are TGTGCCGCCGGCGGTAGCTCTGGAAACACCATATATTTT. Translated: CAAGGSSGNTIYF. The gene calls are TRBV15 and TRBJ1-3; D is unresolved. Deletions cut 11 bases from V and 0 bases from J, with 11 bases between. CDR1 LNHNV and CDR2 YYDKDF come from the germline V gene (reference sequence). CDR3 size: 13 residues.

The chain joins TRBV2 to TRBJ2-3, with 12 bases that match TRBD2. Germline V gene sequence: CDR1 SNHLY, CDR2 FYNNEI. V gave up 6 bases and J gave up 3 bases; unmatched junction bases: 4. The CDR3 covers 15 residues. The CDR3 nucleotides are TGTGCCAGCAGCCTAGCGGGAGGGCCTACAGATACGCAGTATTTT. Amino acids: CASSLAGGPTDTQYF.

The chain carries TRBV18 and TRBJ1-2, with D hard to call. This CDR3 region has 14 residues. Trimming left V 2 bases short and J 0 bases short, with 7 bases between. Germline V lookup: CDR1 KGHSH, CDR2 LQKENI. CDR3 DNA: TGTGCCAGCTCACCAGGCACCACTAACTATGGCTACACCTTC. Its protein product is CASSPGTTNYGYTF.

This clone was seen a handful of times. The chain combines TRBV30 with TRBJ2-7, with D possibly being TRBD1 (6 bases). Germline V gives CDR1 GTSNPN, CDR2 SVGIG (reference sequence). The CDR3 runs to 15 residues. The V end lost 0 bases, the J end lost 5 bases, and 17 bases lay between the germline ends. For the CDR3, the DNA is TGTGCCTGGAGTGTAGGCCTACAGGGTCGGGACGAGCAGTACTTC. This encodes CAWSVGLQGRDEQYF.

This chain links TRBV5-1 with TRBJ1-2; 11 bases line up with TRBD1. Germline V gives CDR1 SGHRS, CDR2 YFSETQ. This CDR3 contains 15 residues. The ends lost 4 bases at V and 10 bases at J; junction bases unmatched: 12. The CDR3 reads CASSPFWDRGSDYTF. CDR3 sequence (DNA): TGCGCCAGCAGCCCCTTCTGGGACAGGGGGTCGGACTACACCTTC.

This sequence joins TRBV18 and TRBJ2-5; 10 bases line up with TRBD2. The germline V gene encodes CDR1 KGHSH and CDR2 LQKENI. V lost 3 bases and J lost 1; bases outside the gene matches: 5. This CDR3 spans 16 amino acids. The CDR3, as DNA: TGTGCCAGCTCACCCCGAGCGGGGGGGGTCCAAGAGACCCAGTACTTC. Its translation: CASSPRAGGVQETQYF.

The chain couples TRBV5-8 to TRBJ1-5, with D tentatively TRBD1 (5 bases). CDR3 length: 15 amino acids. The V gene lost 0 bases and the J gene lost 3 bases, with 10 bases spanning the gap. Germline values: CDR1 SGHTS, CDR2 YDEGEE. The CDR3 bases are TGTGCCAGCAGCTTGGGCAGGGCCGACAATCAGCCCCAGCATTTT. It encodes CASSLGRADNQPQHF.

The chain joins TRBV6-5 to TRBJ1-6, with TRBD1 matching over 7 bases. The CDR3 spans 14 residues. J was trimmed by 9 bases and V by 5 bases; bases with no gene match: 7. Germline CDR1 MNHEY, CDR2 SVGAGI. CDR3: CASSRDSQASPLHF. CDR3 bases: TGTGCCAGCAGTCGGGACAGCCAGGCTTCACCCCTCCACTTT.

The rearrangement joins TRBV24-1 to TRBJ1-5; 9 bases fit TRBD1. The germline V gene has CDR1 KGHDR and CDR2 SFDVKD. J was trimmed by 7 bases and V by 7 bases; bases with no gene match: 4. The CDR3 extends over 13 amino acids. CDR3 sequence reads: CATRGTGPQPQHF. In DNA, the CDR3 is TGTGCCACCAGAGGGACAGGGCCCCAGCCCCAGCATTTT.

This clone occurred once. The V call is TRBV6-6, the J call TRBJ1-5, with 12 bases aligning to TRBD1. The germline V gene has CDR1 MNHNY and CDR2 SVGAGI (reference sequence). V shed 6 bases and J 4 bases; nucleotides not matched to a gene: 7. The CDR3 has 16 residues. The CDR3, as DNA: TGTGCCAGCAGATCCGGGACAGGGGGCGCAAATCAGCCCCAGCATTTT. It specifies CASRSGTGGANQPQHF.

The chain uses TRBV7-9 and TRBJ1-4; D may be TRBD1 (5 bases). V was clipped by 9 bases and J by 0 bases, with 8 bases between them. Germline CDR1 is SEHNR and CDR2 is FQNEAQ (reference sequence). CDR3 size: 13 residues. CDR3 in DNA: TGTGCCAGGGAGGGACCAACTAATGAAAAACTGTTTTTT. This sequence encodes CAREGPTNEKLFF. Using reference TRBV7-9 and TRBJ1-4 for the parts outside the CDR3, the full variable domain is DTGVSQNPRHKITKRGQNVTFRCDPISEHNRLYWYRQTLGQGPEFLTYFQNEAQLEKSRLLSDRFSAERPKGSFSTLEIQRTEQGDSAMYLCAREGPTNEKLFFGSGTQLSVL.

The chain is built from TRBV20-1 and TRBJ1-5; 7 bases are a match to TRBD1. The CDR3 is 15 residues long. Germline values: CDR1 DFQATT, CDR2 SNEGSKA (reference sequence). The trim removed 3 bases at V and 5 bases at J, leaving 10 bases unmatched. Here the CDR3 DNA reads TGCAGTGCTAGTCGAGGGGGCCTCGGGGATCAGCCCCAGCATTTT. It translates to CSASRGGLGDQPQHF.

The V and J genes are TRBV6-1 and TRBJ1-1, with a possible D match to TRBD1 (6 bases). In germline, CDR1 is MNHNS, CDR2 SASEGT. This CDR3 spans 15 amino acids. V was pared by 3 bases and J by 4 bases, with 15 bases between. The chain's CDR3 is CASSDGQGMGTEAFF. The CDR3 nucleotides are TGTGCCAGCAGTGACGGTCAGGGGATGGGCACTGAAGCTTTCTTT.

The chain links TRBV18 to TRBJ2-5; 9 positions match TRBD1. The CDR3 extends over 17 amino acids. V lost 5 bases, J lost 1 base, and 11 bases stayed unmatched. CDR1 and CDR2 from the germline V gene are KGHSH and LQKENI. CDR3 residues: CASSSNPGQGGQETQYF. Written as DNA, the CDR3 is TGTGCCAGCTCATCTAATCCGGGACAGGGTGGCCAAGAGACCCAGTACTTC.

The V and J genes are TRBV6-2 or TRBV6-3 and TRBJ2-2, with 7 positions matching TRBD2. CDR1 MNHEY and CDR2 SVGEGT come from the germline V gene. The CDR3 sequence is 14 residues long. Trimming at V came to 6 bases and at J to 7 bases, leaving 8 bases not matched to a gene. CDR3 nucleotides: TGTGCCAGCAGCCGACTAGCTGTGGGCGGGGAGCTGTTTTTT. Translating gives CASSRLAVGGELFF.

The chain has TRBV7-3 and TRBJ2-5, with TRBD1 matching over 7 bases. The germline V gene has CDR1 SGHTA and CDR2 FQGTGA. Unmatched junction bases numbered 5, after V lost 5 bases and J lost 5 bases. The CDR3 has 13 residues. The CDR3 spells CASSVQGWETQYF. Written as DNA, the CDR3 is TGTGCCAGCAGCGTACAGGGGTGGGAGACCCAGTACTTC.

This chain uses TRBV5-5 with TRBJ1-5; possibly TRBD1 for D (6 bases). V lost 0 bases and J lost 2, with 12 bases in between. The germline gives CDR1 SGHKS, CDR2 YYEKEE (reference sequence). The CDR3 has 16 residues. CDR3 DNA: TGTGCCAGCAGCTTGGGCGGGGGCCTCGGCAATCAGCCCCAGCATTTT. Protein: CASSLGGGLGNQPQHF.

The chain is built from TRBV5-1 and TRBJ2-5; TRBD2 agrees at 7 bases. The CDR3 loop spans 13 amino acids. After removal of 2 bases from V and 5 bases from J, the junction contained 3 bases not matched to a gene. Germline CDR1 is SGHRS and CDR2 is YFSETQ. In DNA, the CDR3 is TGCGCCAGCAGCTTTTGGGGAGGGGAGACCCAGTACTTC. Translation: CASSFWGGETQYF. Together with reference TRBV5-1 and TRBJ2-5, the CDR3 gives the full variable domain: KAGVTQTPRYLIKTRGQQVTLSCSPISGHRSVSWYQQTPGQGLQFLFEYFSETQRNKGNFPGRFSGRQFSNSRSEMNVSTLELGDSALYLCASSFWGGETQYFGPGTRLLVL.

The chain couples TRBV5-6 to TRBJ1-4; 7 bases agree with TRBD1. V trimming: 2 bases; J trimming: 5 bases; junction bases outside the gene matches: 6. The CDR3 sequence is 15 residues long. Germline CDR1 reads SGHDT; CDR2 reads YYEEEE. The CDR3 DNA is TGTGCCAGCAGCTTAGGTACAGGGGCAAATGAAAAACTGTTTTTT. It translates to CASSLGTGANEKLFF. Drawing the rest from reference TRBV5-6 and TRBJ1-4, the complete variable domain is DAGVTQSPTHLIKTRGQQVTLRCSPKSGHDTVSWYQQALGQGPQFIFQYYEEEERQRGNFPDRFSGHQFPNYSSELNVNALLLGDSALYLCASSLGTGANEKLFFGSGTQLSVL.